This is a list of T cell receptor beta chains from one sample in a study of T cell repertoires in cytomegalovirus infection. TCRdb recomputed calls from the reads with MiXCR, one row per CDR3 protein. The sample holds hundreds of thousands of distinct CDR3 sequences, about 39% seen once. Their recognized antigens are unknown. This material consisted of cultured PBMCs, taken from culture after CMV antigen stimulation. The receptor source for this set is a human donor in good health (CMV status not recorded). Some clones in this sample may be carry-over from other donors' samples. Each CDR3 is given with its conserved first and last residue. The D gene is left open where the match is weak. Some rows have no size entry. The others give once, few or many, or a class for an expanded clone.

>NA|TRBJ1-2|TRBD1|TRBV7-8
TGTGCCAGCAGCTTAGTCAGGGGGGTGCACGGCTACACCTTC
CASSLVRGVHGYTF
>NA|TRBJ2-7|NA|TRBV12-5
TGTGCTAGTGGTTTGGACAGGTGGGAGGACGAGCAGTACTTC
CASGLDRWEDEQYF
>NA|TRBJ1-1|NA|TRBV7-6
TGTGCCAGCAGCTTCGAGGACAGCGAAGCTTTCTTT
CASSFEDSEAFF
>NA|TRBJ2-7|TRBD1|TRBV4-1
TGCGCCAGCAGCCAGATCGGACAGGGGGCGTCCTACGAGCAGTACTTC
CASSQIGQGASYEQYF
>NA|TRBJ1-3|NA|TRBV11-2
TGTGCCAGCAGCTTAGACCGCGGCTTCGGAAACACCATATATTTT
CASSLDRGFGNTIYF
>NA|TRBJ2-7|TRBD1|TRBV6-1
TGTGCCAGCAGGATTAGGACAGGAACCTACGAGCAGTACTTC
CASRIRTGTYEQYF
>NA|TRBJ2-1|NA|TRBV6-2/TRBV6-3
TGTGCCAGCAGTTACTTGGGGAAGCAGTTCTTC
CASSYLGKQFF
>NA|TRBJ2-5|NA|TRBV28
TGTGCCCTCAGGGCGGGCGGTCAAGAGACCCAGTACTTC
CALRAGGQETQYF
>few|TRBJ2-1|TRBD2|TRBV7-2
TGTGCCAGCAGCTTAGCGACTAGCGGTTTTTTTTACAATGAGCAGTTCTTC
CASSLATSGFFYNEQFF
>NA|TRBJ2-5|TRBD2|TRBV27
TGTGCCACCCGATTTAGCGGGAGTGGGGAGACCCAGTACTTC
CATRFSGSGETQYF
>NA|TRBJ2-5|NA|TRBV29-1
TGCAGCGTTTCATACGGCCCGTGGCAAGAGACCCAGTACTTC
CSVSYGPWQETQYF
>NA|TRBJ2-5|TRBD2|TRBV12-3/TRBV12-4
TGTGCCAGCAGTTTAGAGCGGGGGGGCGGAAAGACCCAGTACTTC
CASSLERGGGKTQYF
>NA|TRBJ1-2|TRBD1|TRBV2
TGTGCCAGCAGATCCGGGACAGGGTATGGCTACACCTTC
CASRSGTGYGYTF
>NA|TRBJ1-2|NA|TRBV12-3/TRBV12-4
TGTGCCAGCAGCCTTCCCAGCAGGGTTGCCTACACCTTC
CASSLPSRVAYTF
>NA|TRBJ1-6|TRBD1|TRBV7-3
TGTGCCAGCAGCTTAGGAGACAGGGGCAATTCACCCCTCCACTTT
CASSLGDRGNSPLHF
>NA|TRBJ2-2|TRBD2|TRBV9
TGTGCCAGCAGCGTAGAGGAGCGGGAGGGTTTTTTCACCGGGGAGCTGTTTTTT
CASSVEEREGFFTGELFF
>NA|TRBJ2-7|TRBD1|TRBV6-2/TRBV6-3
TGTGCCAGCAGTCAACCGGGACAGGGAGACTACGAGCAGTACTTC
CASSQPGQGDYEQYF
>NA|TRBJ2-2|NA|TRBV5-6
TGTGCCAGCAGCTTTGAGACCTACACCGGGGAGCTGTTTTTT
CASSFETYTGELFF
>NA|TRBJ1-2|NA|TRBV11-2
TGTGCCAGCAGCTTAGCTCGCTCTGGGGGCTATGGCTACACCTTC
CASSLARSGGYGYTF
>NA|TRBJ2-2|TRBD2|TRBV7-8
TGTGCCAGCAGCAGACAACTAGCGAGGAACACCGGGGAGCTGTTTTTT
CASSRQLARNTGELFF
>NA|TRBJ2-5|TRBD2|TRBV5-1
TGCGCCAGCAGCTTAGCGGGAGGGAAGCAAGAGACCCAGTACTTC
CASSLAGGKQETQYF
>NA|TRBJ2-1|TRBD2|TRBV5-1
TGCGCCAGCAGCGAGAAGCGGGGGAGCCACAATGAGCAGTTCTTC
CASSEKRGSHNEQFF
>NA|TRBJ1-2|TRBD1|TRBV12-3/TRBV12-4
TGTGCCAGCAGTCCGGCCGGACAGGGTCTTAACTATGGCTACACCTTC
CASSPAGQGLNYGYTF
>NA|TRBJ2-1|NA|TRBV6-2/TRBV6-3
TGTGCCAGCAGGGGGGACTCCTACAATGAGCAGTTCTTC
CASRGDSYNEQFF
>NA|TRBJ1-2|NA|TRBV7-2
TGTGCCAGCAGCCCATTTAGGGGGTTACAGTATGGCTACACCTTC
CASSPFRGLQYGYTF
>NA|TRBJ2-7|TRBD2|TRBV6-2/TRBV6-3
TGTGCCAGCAGTTTTGCTAGCGGGAGAAGCGAGCAGTACTTC
CASSFASGRSEQYF
>many|TRBJ2-1|NA|TRBV7-9
TGTGCCAGCAGCGAGGCCGGTGTATCGGGGGAGCAGTTCTTC
CASSEAGVSGEQFF
>NA|TRBJ2-1|TRBD2|TRBV6-6
TGTGCCAGCAGCTTAGTAACTAGCGGGGGGGCCTTGGATGAGCAGTTCTTC
CASSLVTSGGALDEQFF
>NA|TRBJ2-7|NA|TRBV7-8
TGTGCCAGCAGCCCCTCGGGACACTACTCCTACGAGCAGTACTTC
CASSPSGHYSYEQYF
>NA|TRBJ2-2|NA|TRBV6-8
TGTGCCAGCAAAAGGGGGGATTGGAGCACCGGGGAGCTGTTTTTT
CASKRGDWSTGELFF
>NA|TRBJ2-7|NA|TRBV10-3
TGTGCCATCAGGGAATCAGGGATACTCTCCTACGAGCAGTACTTC
CAIRESGILSYEQYF
>few|TRBJ1-2|NA|TRBV7-2
TGTGCCAGCAGCTTTTTCCGGGGGGACTATGGCTACACCTTC
CASSFFRGDYGYTF
>NA|TRBJ1-3|NA|TRBV20-1
TGCAGTGCTGGGGTTCCCGAGCTCCCTGGAAACACCATATATTTT
CSAGVPELPGNTIYF
>NA|TRBJ2-5|NA|TRBV6-5
TGTGCCAGCAGTTACTCGAGTCTTAACAGGGTGGAGACCCAGTACTTC
CASSYSSLNRVETQYF
>NA|TRBJ2-3|TRBD2|TRBV27
TGTGCCAGCAGCCCACTGGGCGCGGGGGAGGGAGATACGCAGTATTTT
CASSPLGAGEGDTQYF
>few|TRBJ2-7|NA|TRBV7-6
TGTGCCAGCAGCTTAGGCTCTGGATCTGCCTACGAGCAGTACTTC
CASSLGSGSAYEQYF
>few|TRBJ2-7|NA|TRBV28
TGTGCCAGCGGGCGGAGCTCCTACGAGCAGTACTTC
CASGRSSYEQYF